This T cell receptor (beta chain) was observed in a study of long-term antiretroviral therapy in people with HIV. Study results and caveats: Clonal populations expanded prior to ART predominated within the repertoire at all time points.

The run of the v3.0 immunoSEQ assay was at survey level. Profiled with immunoSEQ multiplex PCR; TCRdb holds only in-frame clones, not every one. Among more than 35,000 clones listed, around 75% were seen once. Held in samples before DNA extraction were about 0.85-10 million cryopreserved PBMC. CDR1 is LGHNA and CDR2 is YSLEER in the germline V gene. Between the trimmed V and J ends, which lost 1 base and 3 bases, there was a span of 12 bases. The length of the CDR3 is 15 residues. This clone was found a few times. Its matching antigen is unknown. This clonotype was obtained from a man aged 18 to 29 with HIV. The rearrangement joins TRBV4-3 to TRBJ1-2; D possibly corresponds to TRBD1 (6 bases). The starting material was unsorted PBMCs, obtained 1.5 years after starting antiretroviral therapy. The CDR3 nucleotides are TGCGCCAGCAGCCAAGGAGGTGCAGGGGACTATGGCTACACCTTC. The encoded protein is CASSQGGAGDYGYTF.